Presented here are 28 T cell receptor beta chains from one specimen sequenced in a study of STAT5B mutations in CD4+ large granular lymphocyte leukemia. The repertoire was sequenced with immunoSEQ multiplex PCR; TCRdb's copy has only in-frame clones and lacks some. The table records tens of thousands of clones, around 80% of them present only once. The source material was CD4+ T cells from blood buffy coats. The receptors shown here come from a human donor in good health.

The genes are TRBV18 and TRBJ1-3, with TRBD1 matching over 7 bases. V was pared by 1 base and J by 0 bases, with 0 bases of the junction left unmatched. The germline V gene has CDR1 KGHSH and CDR2 LQKENI. The CDR3 has 15 amino acids. This CDR3 reads CASSPRDSSGNTIYF. CDR3 DNA: TGTGCCAGCTCACCACGGGACAGCTCTGGAAACACCATATATTTT.

The chain uses TRBV11-1 and TRBJ2-2, with 7 bases aligning to TRBD1. The V segment lost 5 bases and the J segment 6 bases; nucleotides outside the gene matches: 15. The CDR3 spans 17 residues. Germline-derived CDR1 and CDR2 are SGHAT and FQDESV (reference sequence). The CDR3 loop reads CASSRPHDRAMAGELFF. CDR3 nucleotide sequence: TGTGCCAGCAGCCGACCTCACGACAGGGCGATGGCCGGGGAGCTGTTTTTT.

The chain carries TRBV19 and TRBJ2-3; 8 nucleotides agree with TRBD1. The germline gives CDR1 LNHDA, CDR2 SQIVND (reference sequence). The CDR3 has 13 residues. V dropped 8 bases and J dropped 4; count of bases not matched to a gene: 5. The CDR3: CASLDRAADTQYF. CDR3 nucleotide sequence: TGTGCCAGTTTGGACAGGGCGGCAGATACGCAGTATTTT. Using reference TRBV19 and TRBJ2-3 for the parts outside the CDR3, the full variable domain is DGGITQSPKYLFRKEGQNVTLSCEQNLNHDAMYWYRQDPGQGLRLIYYSQIVNDFQKGDIAEGYSVSREKKESFPLTVTSAQKNPTAFYLCASLDRAADTQYFGPGTRLTVL.

The V gene is TRBV5-1, the J gene TRBJ1-3, with TRBD1 matching 8 bases. This CDR3 region has 14 residues. Germline V gene lookup returns CDR1 SGHRS and CDR2 YFSETQ. Unmatched junction bases numbered 4, after V lost 4 bases and J lost 4 bases. CDR3 nucleotides: TGCGCCAGCAGCAGGACAGGGCAAGGAAACACCATATATTTT. This sequence encodes CASSRTGQGNTIYF.

J is TRBJ2-7 and V is TRBV6-6, with 7 bases that match TRBD1. The CDR3 has 13 amino acids. The V and J ends lost 2 bases and 4 bases, in that order; junction bases with no gene match: 2. Germline assignment: CDR1 MNHNY and CDR2 SVGAGI (reference sequence). Here the CDR3 reads CASSYPGQYEQYF. As DNA, the CDR3 is TGTGCCAGCAGTTACCCGGGACAGTACGAGCAGTACTTC.

This chain connects TRBV6-6 to TRBJ2-7; a weak D match, TRBD1 (5 bases). Per the germline V gene, CDR1 is MNHNY and CDR2 is SVGAGI (reference sequence). V lost 5 bases, J lost 7 bases, and 12 bases lay in between. The CDR3 sequence is 12 residues long. As DNA, the CDR3 is TGTGCCAGCAGTCCGCAGGGTGGAGAGCAGTACTTC. This codes for CASSPQGGEQYF.

The J gene is TRBJ2-2, the V gene TRBV19, with D hard to call. The CDR3 is 12 residues long. V was trimmed by 6 bases and J by 8 bases, leaving 10 bases between them. CDR1 LNHDA and CDR2 SQIVND come from the germline V gene (reference sequence). The CDR3 sequence is CASRVPRGELFF. For the CDR3, the DNA is TGTGCCAGTAGGGTCCCCCGGGGGGAGCTGTTTTTT.

As DNA, the CDR3 is TGTGCCAGTAGGATTAGCGGGGGAAGCTCCTACGAGCAGTACTTC. Translated: CASRISGGSSYEQYF. This rearrangement joins TRBV19 to TRBJ2-7; 9 bases match TRBD2. This CDR3 spans 15 amino acids. Germline V gives CDR1 LNHDA, CDR2 SQIVND (reference sequence). Trimming cost V 6 bases and J 0 bases; bases outside gene matches: 6.

The CDR3 here is CASSSPGTDFTDTQYF. The CDR3 DNA follows: TGTGCCAGCAGCTCGCCCGGGACAGATTTTACAGATACGCAGTATTTT. The chain employs TRBV7-9 and TRBJ2-3; 7 bases map to TRBD1. The junction had 10 bases not matched to a gene; V was cut back by 4 bases and J by 3 bases. CDR1 and CDR2 from the germline V gene are SEHNR and FQNEAQ (reference sequence). This CDR3 contains 16 residues.

The chain links TRBV2 to TRBJ2-1, with TRBD2 identical over 12 bases. This CDR3 has 16 amino acids. V gave up 4 bases and J gave up 6 bases; unmatched junction bases: 7. CDR1 is SNHLY and CDR2 is FYNNEI in the germline V gene. CDR3 DNA: TGTGCCAGCAGTGTTCGGGCTAGCGGGGGGGCCAATGAGCAGTTCTTC. Its translation: CASSVRASGGANEQFF.

In its sample, this clone was seen once. The CDR3, as DNA: TGTGCCAGCAGCCTAAGGACTAGCGGCACCGGGGAGCTGTTTTTT. Translating gives CASSLRTSGTGELFF. The chain recombines TRBV7-6 with TRBJ2-2; 10 bases are a match to TRBD2. The CDR3 is made up of 15 amino acids. Germline CDR1 and CDR2: SGHVS and FNYEAQ. With 5 bases clipped from V and 4 bases from J, the junction kept 4 bases outside the gene matches.

The genes are TRBV7-3 and TRBJ1-1; D unresolved. The CDR3 has 14 residues. V was pared by 8 bases and J by 1 base, with 14 bases between. Germline CDR1 is SGHTA and CDR2 is FQGTGA. The CDR3 coding sequence is TGTGCCAGCGGCAGGAGTTTTGAGAACACTGAAGCTTTCTTT. It specifies CASGRSFENTEAFF.

The chain couples TRBV10-1 to TRBJ2-7; TRBD2 matches at 11 bases. CDR1 and CDR2 (germline): WNHNN, SYGVQD (reference sequence). J gave up 0 bases and V 2 bases, and 24 bases lay outside the gene matches. CDR3 size: 23 residues. The CDR3 region has the DNA TGCGCCAGCAGTGAGGGGTGGCCAGCCGAGCGTAGCGGGAGGGCCTCTAGCTCCTACGAGCAGTACTTC. Amino acid sequence: CASSEGWPAERSGRASSSYEQYF.

This clone came up once. This chain links TRBV19 with TRBJ2-5; no firm D call. Germline CDR1 and CDR2: LNHDA and SQIVND (reference sequence). This CDR3 has 14 residues. The ends were cut back, 4 bases at V and 5 bases at J, with 14 bases in the middle. The CDR3: CASSTNLPRETQYF. DNA for the CDR3: TGTGCCAGTAGTACGAACCTACCTAGGGAGACCCAGTACTTC.

The gene calls are TRBV7-2 and TRBJ1-2; D gene ambiguous. CDR1 is SGHTA, CDR2 FQGNSA, per germline. The CDR3 has 12 residues. V lost 2 bases, J lost 7 bases, and 8 bases lay in between. CDR3 protein: CASSLTGSGYTF. CDR3 DNA: TGTGCCAGCAGCTTAACGGGGTCTGGCTACACCTTC.

This chain connects TRBV2 to TRBJ2-1, with 9 nucleotides matching TRBD1. V dropped 6 bases and J dropped 5; count of bases not matched to a gene: 2. The CDR3 length is 13 residues. Per the germline V gene, CDR1 is SNHLY and CDR2 is FYNNEI. CDR3 nucleotides: TGTGCCAGCAGAGGGACAGGGAACAATGAGCAGTTCTTC. This gives the protein CASRGTGNNEQFF.

This chain links TRBV4-1 with TRBJ2-5; 14 positions agree with TRBD2. The CDR3 is made up of 20 amino acids. From germline, CDR1 is MGHRA and CDR2 YSYEKL. J gave up 4 bases and V 2 bases, and 15 bases lay outside the gene matches. The CDR3 spells CASSQPPGGTSGRGGETQYF. As DNA, the CDR3 is TGCGCCAGCAGCCAACCTCCGGGGGGGACTAGCGGGAGAGGGGGAGAGACCCAGTACTTC.

The V gene is TRBV7-3, the J gene TRBJ2-1, with D unclear. The CDR3 runs 15 residues. V was clipped by 0 bases and J by 7 bases, with 13 bases between them. Germline values: CDR1 SGHTA, CDR2 FQGTGA. CDR3 DNA sequence: TGTGCCAGCAGCTTAACAGGGATACGTTTGAATGAGCAGTTCTTC. Translated, it gives CASSLTGIRLNEQFF.

This chain links TRBV7-9 with TRBJ1-1, with 10 positions matching TRBD1. CDR1 is SEHNR and CDR2 is FQNEAQ in the germline V gene (reference sequence). V lost 0 bases to trimming and J lost 5 bases; unmatched junction nucleotides: 3. The CDR3 loop spans 15 amino acids. The CDR3 reads CASSLATGGRTEAFF. CDR3 nucleotides: TGTGCCAGCAGCTTAGCGACAGGGGGCAGGACTGAAGCTTTCTTT.

There are a few counts of this clone. V is TRBV7-7 and J is TRBJ2-2; D is possibly TRBD2 (6 bases). This CDR3 comprises 15 residues. The V gene's germline CDR1 is SSHAT and CDR2 FNYEAQ (reference sequence). CDR3 amino acids: CATTPGLGNTGELFF. The CDR3 DNA follows: TGTGCTACTACACCGGGACTGGGGAACACCGGGGAGCTGTTTTTT. The full variable domain, in which reference TRBV7-7 and TRBJ2-2 provide the parts outside the CDR3, is GAGVSQSPRYKVTKRGQDVTLRCDPISSHATLYWYQQALGQGPEFLTYFNYEAQPDKSGLPSDRFSAERPEGSISTLTIQRTEQRDSAMYRCATTPGLGNTGELFFGEGSRLTVL.

The chain couples TRBV9 to TRBJ2-1, with 8 positions matching TRBD2. Germline CDR1 reads SGDLS; CDR2 reads YYNGEE. The CDR3 is made up of 17 amino acids. V lost 6 bases to trimming and J lost 4 bases; unmatched junction nucleotides: 15. The CDR3 bases are TGTGCCAGCACACATATAGTCAGCGGGAGTTCATACAATGAGCAGTTCTTC. It specifies CASTHIVSGSSYNEQFF.

This clone has more than one count but fewer than ten. This sequence joins TRBV6-1 and TRBJ2-2; D perhaps matches TRBD1 (6 bases). Germline V lookup: CDR1 MNHNS, CDR2 SASEGT. This CDR3 comprises 14 residues. Trimming removed 6 bases at V and 4 bases at J, with 12 bases between. The CDR3 DNA reads as TGTGCCAGCAGAGGAAACAGGGTCACCGGGGAGCTGTTTTTT. Translated: CASRGNRVTGELFF.

In its sample, this clone was seen once. The genes are TRBV30 and TRBJ1-3; the D is unclear. The CDR3 is 12 residues long. With 2 bases removed from V and 7 bases from J, the gap between germline ends came to 9 bases. The V gene's germline CDR1 is GTSNPN and CDR2 SVGIG (reference sequence). The CDR3 loop reads CAWSHTQNTIYF. The CDR3 DNA reads as TGTGCCTGGAGTCATACGCAGAACACCATATATTTT.

V gene TRBV25-1 combines with J gene TRBJ2-3, with D unclear. The CDR3 extends over 14 amino acids. With 2 bases removed from V and 0 bases from J, the gap between germline ends came to 6 bases. Germline CDR1 is MGHDK and CDR2 is SYGVNS. CDR3 sequence (DNA): TGTGCCAGCAGTGAACCTCCCAGCACAGATACGCAGTATTTT. Encoded protein: CASSEPPSTDTQYF.

CDR3 in DNA: TGTGCCAGCAACCCGTCTCCCGACAGGCCGCACGAGCAGTACTTC. Its protein is CASNPSPDRPHEQYF. This rearrangement joins TRBV7-2 to TRBJ2-7; possibly TRBD1 for D (6 bases). The CDR3 spans 15 residues. CDR1 is SGHTA and CDR2 is FQGNSA in the germline V gene. The V gene lost 7 bases and the J gene lost 5 bases, with 21 bases spanning the gap.

The chain combines TRBV19 with TRBJ1-4; 12 bases line up with TRBD1. V lost 11 bases to trimming and J lost 0 bases; unmatched junction nucleotides: 7. CDR1 is LNHDA and CDR2 is SQIVND in the germline V gene (reference sequence). This CDR3 contains 16 residues. The CDR3 bases are TGTGCCGCCGGGACAGGGGGCAGTGCAACTAATGAAAAACTGTTTTTT. As protein: CAAGTGGSATNEKLFF.

The chain links TRBV12-1 to TRBJ2-6; the table calls TRBD2, which could not be checked here. TRBV12-1 represents a pseudogene. This CDR3 contains 19 residues. The CDR3 spells CASSFLTNSQTLGANVLTF. The CDR3 DNA reads TGTGCCAGCAGCTTCTTGACGAACTCGCAGACTCTGGGGGCCAACGTCCTGACTTTC.

The V gene is TRBV6-1, the J gene TRBJ2-7; TRBD1 is a possible D gene (6 bases). V dropped 11 bases and J dropped 3 bases, with 11 bases sitting between them. The CDR3 sequence is 11 residues long. CDR1 MNHNS and CDR2 SASEGT come from the germline V gene. The CDR3 bases are TGTGCCGTTCGGGACAACTACGAGCAGTACTTC. Protein product: CAVRDNYEQYF.